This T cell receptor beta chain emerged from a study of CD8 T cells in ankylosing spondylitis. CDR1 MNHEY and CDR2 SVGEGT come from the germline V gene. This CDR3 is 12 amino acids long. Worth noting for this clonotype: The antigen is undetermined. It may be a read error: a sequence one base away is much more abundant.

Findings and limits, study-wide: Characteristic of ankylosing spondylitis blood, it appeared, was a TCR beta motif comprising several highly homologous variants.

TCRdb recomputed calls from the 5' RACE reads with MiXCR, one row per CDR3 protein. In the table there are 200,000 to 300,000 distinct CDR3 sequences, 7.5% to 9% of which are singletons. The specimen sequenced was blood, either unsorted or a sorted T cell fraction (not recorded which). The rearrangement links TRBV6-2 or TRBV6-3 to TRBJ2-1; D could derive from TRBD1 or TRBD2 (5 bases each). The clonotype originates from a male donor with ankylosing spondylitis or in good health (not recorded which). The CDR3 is CVTGPRYNEQFF. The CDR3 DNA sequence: TGTGTCACGGGACCGCGATACAATGAGCAGTTCTTC.